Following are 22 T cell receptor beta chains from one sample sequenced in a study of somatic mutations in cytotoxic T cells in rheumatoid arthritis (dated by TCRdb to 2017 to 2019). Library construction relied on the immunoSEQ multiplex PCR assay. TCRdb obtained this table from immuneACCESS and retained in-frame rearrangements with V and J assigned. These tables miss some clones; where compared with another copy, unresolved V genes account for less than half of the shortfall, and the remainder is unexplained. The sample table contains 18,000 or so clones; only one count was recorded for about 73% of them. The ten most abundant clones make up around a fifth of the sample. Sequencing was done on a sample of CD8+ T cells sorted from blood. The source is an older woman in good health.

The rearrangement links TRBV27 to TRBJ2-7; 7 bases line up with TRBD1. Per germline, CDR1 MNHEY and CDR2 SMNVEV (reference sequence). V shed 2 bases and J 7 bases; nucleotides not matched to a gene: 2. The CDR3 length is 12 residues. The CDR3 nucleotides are TGTGCCAGCAGTTTACAGGGACAGGAGCAGTACTTC. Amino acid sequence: CASSLQGQEQYF.

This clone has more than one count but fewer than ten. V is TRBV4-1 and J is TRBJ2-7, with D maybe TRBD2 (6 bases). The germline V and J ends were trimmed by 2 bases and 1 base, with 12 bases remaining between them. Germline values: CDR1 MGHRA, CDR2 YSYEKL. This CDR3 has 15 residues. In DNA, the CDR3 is TGCGCCAGCAGCCAACACAGCGGAGGGTCCTACGAGCAGTACTTC. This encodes CASSQHSGGSYEQYF.

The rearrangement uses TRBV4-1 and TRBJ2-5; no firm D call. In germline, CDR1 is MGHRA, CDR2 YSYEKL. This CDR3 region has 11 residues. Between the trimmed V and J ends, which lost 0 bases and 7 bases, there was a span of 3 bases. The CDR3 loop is CASSQEGTQYF. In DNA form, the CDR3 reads TGCGCCAGCAGCCAAGAAGGGACCCAGTACTTC.

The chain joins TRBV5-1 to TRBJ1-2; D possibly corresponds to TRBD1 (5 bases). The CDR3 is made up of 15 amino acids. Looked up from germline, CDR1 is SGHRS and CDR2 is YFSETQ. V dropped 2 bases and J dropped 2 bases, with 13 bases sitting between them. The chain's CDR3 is CASSLEGEGNYGYTF. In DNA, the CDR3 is TGCGCCAGCAGCTTAGAAGGGGAGGGCAACTATGGCTACACCTTC.

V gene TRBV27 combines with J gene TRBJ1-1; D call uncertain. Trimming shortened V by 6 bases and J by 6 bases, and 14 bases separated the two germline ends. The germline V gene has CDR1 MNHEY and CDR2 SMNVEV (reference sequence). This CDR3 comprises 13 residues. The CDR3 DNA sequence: TGTGCCAGCAGATCGACACTGCCCCCTGAAGCTTTCTTT. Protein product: CASRSTLPPEAFF.

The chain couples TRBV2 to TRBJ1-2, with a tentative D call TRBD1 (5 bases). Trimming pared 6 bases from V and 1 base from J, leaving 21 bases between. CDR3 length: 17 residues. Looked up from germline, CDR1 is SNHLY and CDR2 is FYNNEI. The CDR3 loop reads CASSPRLWGVNNYGYTF. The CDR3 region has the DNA TGTGCCAGCAGCCCAAGGTTGTGGGGGGTAAATAACTATGGCTACACCTTC.

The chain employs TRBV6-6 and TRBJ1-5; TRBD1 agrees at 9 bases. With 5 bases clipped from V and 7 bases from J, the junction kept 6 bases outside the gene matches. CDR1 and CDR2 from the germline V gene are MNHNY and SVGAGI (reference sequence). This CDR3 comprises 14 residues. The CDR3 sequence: CASSLHRGPQPQHF. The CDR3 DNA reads TGTGCCAGCAGTCTTCACAGGGGGCCCCAGCCCCAGCATTTT.

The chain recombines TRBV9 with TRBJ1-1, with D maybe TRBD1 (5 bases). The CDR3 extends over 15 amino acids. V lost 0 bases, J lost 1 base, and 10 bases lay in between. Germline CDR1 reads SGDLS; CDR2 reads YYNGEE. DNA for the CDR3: TGTGCCAGCAGCGTAGCGGGGCAAGGGAACACTGAAGCTTTCTTT. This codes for CASSVAGQGNTEAFF.

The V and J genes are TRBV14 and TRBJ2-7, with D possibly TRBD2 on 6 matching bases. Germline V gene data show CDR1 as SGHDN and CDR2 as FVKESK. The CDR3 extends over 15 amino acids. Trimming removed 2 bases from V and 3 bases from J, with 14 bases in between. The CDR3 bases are TGTGCCAGCAGCCAAAGGGGAGGACCTTACTACGAGCAGTACTTC. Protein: CASSQRGGPYYEQYF. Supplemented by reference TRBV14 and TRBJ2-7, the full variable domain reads EAGVTQFPSHSVIEKGQTVTLRCDPISGHDNLYWYRRVMGKEIKFLLHFVKESKQDESGMPNNRFLAERTGGTYSTLKVQPAELEDSGVYFCASSQRGGPYYEQYFGPGTRLTVT.

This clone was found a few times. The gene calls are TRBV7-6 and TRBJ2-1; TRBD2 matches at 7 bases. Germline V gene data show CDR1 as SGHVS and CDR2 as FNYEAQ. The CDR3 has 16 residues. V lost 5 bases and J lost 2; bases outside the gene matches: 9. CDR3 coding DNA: TGTGCCAGCAGCCTGAGGGACGGGAGGCCCTACAATGAGCAGTTCTTC. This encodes CASSLRDGRPYNEQFF.

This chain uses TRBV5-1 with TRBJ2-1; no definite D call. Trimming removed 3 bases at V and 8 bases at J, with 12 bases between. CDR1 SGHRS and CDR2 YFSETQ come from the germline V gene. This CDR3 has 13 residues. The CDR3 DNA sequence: TGCGCCAGCAGCTCCCGACTCGTCGATGAGCAGTTCTTC. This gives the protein CASSSRLVDEQFF.

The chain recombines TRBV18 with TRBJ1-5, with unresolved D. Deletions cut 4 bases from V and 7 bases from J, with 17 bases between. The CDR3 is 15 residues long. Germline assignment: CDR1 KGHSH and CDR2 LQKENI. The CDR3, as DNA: TGTGCCAGCTCACTTACCCCAGGTTTCGACCAGCCCCAGCATTTT. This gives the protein CASSLTPGFDQPQHF. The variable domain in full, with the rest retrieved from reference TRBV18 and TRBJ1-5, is NAGVMQNPRHLVRRRGQEARLRCSPMKGHSHVYWYRQLPEEGLKFMVYLQKENIIDESGMPKERFSAEFPKEGPSILRIQQVVRGDSAAYFCASSLTPGFDQPQHFGDGTRLSIL.

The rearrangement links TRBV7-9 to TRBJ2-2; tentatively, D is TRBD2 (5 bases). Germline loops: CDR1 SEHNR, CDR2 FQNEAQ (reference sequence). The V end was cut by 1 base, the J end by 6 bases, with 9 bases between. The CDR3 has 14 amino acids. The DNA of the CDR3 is TGTGCCAGCAGCTTAGATTTGGGAGCCGGGGAGCTGTTTTTT. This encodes CASSLDLGAGELFF.

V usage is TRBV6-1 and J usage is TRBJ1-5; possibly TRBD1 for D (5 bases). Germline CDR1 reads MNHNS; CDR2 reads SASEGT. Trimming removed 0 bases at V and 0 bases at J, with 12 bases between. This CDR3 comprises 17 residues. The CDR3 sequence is CASSEAGAGYSNQPQHF. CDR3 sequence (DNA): TGTGCCAGCAGTGAAGCTGGGGCCGGGTATAGCAATCAGCCCCAGCATTTT.

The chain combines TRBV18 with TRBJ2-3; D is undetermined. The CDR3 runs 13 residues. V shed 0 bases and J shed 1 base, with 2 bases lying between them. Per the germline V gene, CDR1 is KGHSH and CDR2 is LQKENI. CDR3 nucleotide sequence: TGTGCCAGCTCACCACCTCGCACAGATACGCAGTATTTT. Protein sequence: CASSPPRTDTQYF.

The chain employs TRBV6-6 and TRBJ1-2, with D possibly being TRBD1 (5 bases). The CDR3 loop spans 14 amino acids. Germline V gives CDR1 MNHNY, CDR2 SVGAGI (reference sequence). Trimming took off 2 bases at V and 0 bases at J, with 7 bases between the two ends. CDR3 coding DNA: TGTGCCAGCAGTTACGGGGGGTCTAACTATGGCTACACCTTC. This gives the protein CASSYGGSNYGYTF.

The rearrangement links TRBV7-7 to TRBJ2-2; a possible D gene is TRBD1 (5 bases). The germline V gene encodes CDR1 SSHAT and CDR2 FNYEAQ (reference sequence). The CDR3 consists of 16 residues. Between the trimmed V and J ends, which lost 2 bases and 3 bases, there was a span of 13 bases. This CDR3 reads CASSLNSGRDTGELFF. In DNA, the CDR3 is TGTGCCAGCAGCTTAAATTCAGGGCGAGACACCGGGGAGCTGTTTTTT.

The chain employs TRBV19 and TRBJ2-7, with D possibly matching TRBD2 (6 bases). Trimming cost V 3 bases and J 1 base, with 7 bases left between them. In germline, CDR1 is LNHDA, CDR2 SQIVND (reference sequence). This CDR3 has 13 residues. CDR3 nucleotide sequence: TGTGCCAGTAGTATGGAGGGATCCTACGAGCAGTACTTC. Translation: CASSMEGSYEQYF.

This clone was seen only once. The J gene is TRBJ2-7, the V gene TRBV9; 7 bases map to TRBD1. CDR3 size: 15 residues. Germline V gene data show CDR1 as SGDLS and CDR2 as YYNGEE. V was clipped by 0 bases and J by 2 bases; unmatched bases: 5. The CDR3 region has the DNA TGTGCCAGCAGCGTAGGTACAGGGGTCGCCTACGAGCAGTACTTC. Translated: CASSVGTGVAYEQYF.

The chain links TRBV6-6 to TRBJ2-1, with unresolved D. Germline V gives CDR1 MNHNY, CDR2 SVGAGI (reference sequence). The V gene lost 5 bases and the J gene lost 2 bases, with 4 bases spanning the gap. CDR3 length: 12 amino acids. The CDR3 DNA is TGTGCCAGCAGTACACCCTACAATGAGCAGTTCTTC. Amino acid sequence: CASSTPYNEQFF.

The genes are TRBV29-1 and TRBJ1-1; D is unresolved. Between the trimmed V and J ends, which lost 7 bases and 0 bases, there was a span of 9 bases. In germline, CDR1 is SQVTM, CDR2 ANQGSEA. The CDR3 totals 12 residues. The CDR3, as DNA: TGCAGCGGAGTGGCGTTGAACACTGAAGCTTTCTTT. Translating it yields CSGVALNTEAFF.

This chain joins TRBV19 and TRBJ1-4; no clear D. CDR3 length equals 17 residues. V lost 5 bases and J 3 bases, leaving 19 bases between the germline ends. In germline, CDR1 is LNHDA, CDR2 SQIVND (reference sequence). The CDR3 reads CASSPGRGKGANEKLFF. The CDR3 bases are TGTGCCAGTAGTCCAGGACGAGGGAAAGGCGCTAATGAAAAACTGTTTTTT.